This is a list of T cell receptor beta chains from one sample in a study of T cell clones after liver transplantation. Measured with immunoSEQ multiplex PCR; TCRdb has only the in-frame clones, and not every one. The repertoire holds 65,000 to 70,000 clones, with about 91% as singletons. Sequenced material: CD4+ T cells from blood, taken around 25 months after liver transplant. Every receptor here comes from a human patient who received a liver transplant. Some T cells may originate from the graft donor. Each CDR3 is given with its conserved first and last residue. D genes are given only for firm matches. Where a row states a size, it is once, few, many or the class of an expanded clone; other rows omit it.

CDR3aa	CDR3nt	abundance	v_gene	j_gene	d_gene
CASSARTGGGLAGVLGEQFF	TGTGCCAGCAGCGCCCGGACAGGGGGCGGGCTAGCGGGAGTTCTAGGTGAGCAGTTCTTC	NA	TRBV11-3	TRBJ2-1	NA
CASSKQETQYF	TGTGCCAGCAGCAAACAAGAGACCCAGTACTTC	NA	TRBV11-3	TRBJ2-5	NA
CASSPLRNTIYF	TGTGCCAGCAGCCCACTAAGAAACACCATATATTTT	NA	TRBV13	TRBJ1-3	NA
CAIQASYEQYF	TGTGCCATCCAGGCGTCCTACGAGCAGTACTTC	once	TRBV10-3	TRBJ2-7	NA
CASSLGQGFGEKLFF	TGTGCCAGCAGTTTAGGGCAGGGCTTTGGGGAAAAACTGTTTTTT	few	TRBV28	TRBJ1-4	NA
CSAANTKPETQYF	TGCAGCGCAGCGAACACAAAACCGGAGACCCAGTACTTC	NA	TRBV29-1	TRBJ2-5	NA
CASSQDGLAGEGGQETQYF	TGCGCCAGCAGCCAAGATGGGCTAGCGGGAGAAGGGGGCCAAGAGACCCAGTACTTC	NA	TRBV4-1	TRBJ2-5	TRBD2
CASSFPGGELFF	TGTGCCAGCAGTTTTCCGGGTGGGGAGCTGTTTTTT	NA	TRBV27	TRBJ2-2	NA
CAWSGGPTNTEAFF	TGTGCCTGGAGTGGGGGGCCCACGAACACTGAAGCTTTCTTT	NA	TRBV30	TRBJ1-1	NA
CASSVGLSYNEQFF	TGTGCCAGCAGCGTAGGTCTCTCCTACAATGAGCAGTTCTTC	NA	TRBV9	TRBJ2-1	NA
CASRLTSGPYNEQFF	TGTGCCAGCAGGCTTACTAGCGGGCCTTACAATGAGCAGTTCTTC	NA	TRBV6-5	TRBJ2-1	TRBD2
CASSRGGVAYEQYF	TGTGCCAGTAGTAGGGGAGGGGTGGCCTACGAGCAGTACTTC	NA	TRBV19	TRBJ2-7	TRBD2
CASSGTSGRFNEQFF	TGTGCCAGCAGCGGGACTAGCGGGAGGTTTAATGAGCAGTTCTTC	NA	TRBV9	TRBJ2-1	TRBD2
CASRPGLAETTDTQYF	TGTGCCAGCAGACCCGGACTAGCGGAAACCACAGATACGCAGTATTTT	NA	TRBV6-6	TRBJ2-3	TRBD2
CASRRGANYGYTF	TGTGCCAGTAGGCGAGGGGCAAACTATGGCTACACCTTC	NA	TRBV19	TRBJ1-2	NA
CASSLAFTSYEQYF	TGTGCCAGCAGCTTAGCTTTCACGTCTTACGAGCAGTACTTC	NA	TRBV7-6	TRBJ2-7	NA
CASSSHRGNTEAFF	TGTGCCAGTAGTTCGCACAGGGGGAACACTGAAGCTTTCTTT	NA	TRBV19	TRBJ1-1	TRBD1
CASSYSTGGINYGYTF	TGTGCCAGCAGTTACTCAACAGGGGGCATCAACTATGGCTACACCTTC	NA	TRBV6-5	TRBJ1-2	TRBD1
CASSVDWSSVNTEAFF	TGTGCCAGCAGCGTAGATTGGAGCTCTGTGAACACTGAAGCTTTCTTT	NA	TRBV9	TRBJ1-1	NA
CASSLAGAQGKEYEQYF	TGTGCCAGCAGCTTAGCGGGAGCACAGGGGAAAGAATACGAGCAGTACTTC	NA	TRBV11-2	TRBJ2-7	NA
CASSLGQGAIQPQHF	TGTGCCAGCAGCTTAGGGCAGGGGGCTATTCAGCCCCAGCATTTT	NA	TRBV7-2	TRBJ1-5	TRBD1
CATSRDRLSYEQYF	TGTGCCACCAGCAGAGATCGTCTTTCCTACGAGCAGTACTTC	NA	TRBV15	TRBJ2-7	NA
CASSLRDTYQPQHF	TGTGCCAGTAGTCTCCGGGACACGTATCAGCCCCAGCATTTT	once	TRBV19	TRBJ1-5	NA
CASSPRVGTTNYNEQFF	TGTGCCAGCAGCCCCCGAGTAGGGACTACGAATTACAATGAGCAGTTCTTC	once	TRBV7-9	TRBJ2-1	TRBD2
CSVNQLGGREQFF	TGCAGCGTTAACCAACTGGGAGGACGTGAGCAGTTCTTC	NA	TRBV29-1	TRBJ2-1	NA
CASSDRNSGNTIYF	TGTGCCAGCAGCGACAGAAACTCTGGAAACACCATATATTTT	NA	TRBV6-5	TRBJ1-3	NA
CASSLTGVGQPQHF	TGTGCCAGCTCATTAACAGGGGTCGGACAGCCCCAGCATTTT	NA	TRBV18	TRBJ1-5	TRBD1
CASSLGQGGRVVYEQYF	TGTGCCAGCAGCTTAGGACAGGGGGGAAGGGTAGTCTACGAGCAGTACTTC	once	TRBV7-2	TRBJ2-7	TRBD1
CASSQLAGTNTGELFF	TGCGCCAGCAGCCAACTAGCGGGAACGAACACCGGGGAGCTGTTTTTT	NA	TRBV4-3	TRBJ2-2	TRBD2
CSVEGLAGGGTQYF	TGCAGCGTTGAAGGACTAGCGGGGGGTGGAACCCAGTACTTC	NA	TRBV29-1	TRBJ2-5	TRBD2
CASSLALLAGSFGETQYF	TGTGCCAGCAGCTTGGCCTTGCTAGCGGGGAGTTTCGGGGAGACCCAGTACTTC	NA	TRBV5-8	TRBJ2-5	TRBD2
CASSRGTAEGSTDTQYF	TGTGCCAGCAGCCGGGGAACAGCGGAGGGCTCCACAGATACGCAGTATTTT	NA	TRBV4-2	TRBJ2-3	NA
CASSSAGPSGINEQFF	TGTGCCAGCAGCTCCGCTGGGCCTAGCGGGATCAATGAGCAGTTCTTC	NA	TRBV14	TRBJ2-1	TRBD2
CASSNPGGTEQFF	TGTGCCAGTAGTAACCCGGGGGGCACTGAGCAGTTCTTC	NA	TRBV19	TRBJ2-1	NA
CASSVTGISGNTIYF	TGTGCCAGCAGTGTTACAGGGATCTCTGGAAACACCATATATTTT	NA	TRBV2	TRBJ1-3	NA
CASHTPGANYGYTF	TGTGCCAGCCACACCCCAGGAGCTAACTATGGCTACACCTTC	NA	TRBV6-4	TRBJ1-2	NA
CASSLAGTNHEKLFF	TGCGCCAGCAGCTTGGCCGGGACAAATCATGAAAAACTGTTTTTT	few	TRBV5-1	TRBJ1-4	NA
CASSLGGGHYGYTF	TGTGCCAGCAGCTTAGGAGGGGGGCACTATGGCTACACCTTC	NA	TRBV11-2	TRBJ1-2	NA
CASSFRTGGGEQYF	TGTGCCAGCAGCTTTCGGACAGGAGGGGGCGAGCAGTACTTC	NA	TRBV7-8	TRBJ2-7	NA
CASSFTGGAMTEAFF	TGTGCCAGCAGCTTCACGGGGGGGGCCATGACTGAAGCTTTCTTT	NA	TRBV11-2	TRBJ1-1	NA
CSGLAGRNEQFF	TGCAGCGGGCTAGCGGGGAGAAATGAGCAGTTCTTC	NA	TRBV29-1	TRBJ2-1	TRBD2
CASSLGGWSKETQYF	TGTGCCAGCAGCTTAGGAGGCTGGAGTAAAGAGACCCAGTACTTC	NA	TRBV7-9	TRBJ2-5	NA
CAWSGGFGEKLFF	TGTGCCTGGAGTGGAGGGTTTGGCGAAAAACTGTTTTTT	NA	TRBV30	TRBJ1-4	NA
CAWTGQVGNIQYF	TGTGCCTGGACAGGGCAGGTTGGGAACATTCAGTACTTC	NA	TRBV30	TRBJ2-4	NA
CASSPQGFSGYTF	TGTGCCAGTAGTCCCCAGGGCTTCAGCGGCTACACCTTC	NA	TRBV19	TRBJ1-2	NA
CASISYGTSTDTQYF	TGTGCCAGCATCTCTTACGGAACTAGCACAGATACGCAGTATTTT	NA	TRBV2	TRBJ2-3	NA